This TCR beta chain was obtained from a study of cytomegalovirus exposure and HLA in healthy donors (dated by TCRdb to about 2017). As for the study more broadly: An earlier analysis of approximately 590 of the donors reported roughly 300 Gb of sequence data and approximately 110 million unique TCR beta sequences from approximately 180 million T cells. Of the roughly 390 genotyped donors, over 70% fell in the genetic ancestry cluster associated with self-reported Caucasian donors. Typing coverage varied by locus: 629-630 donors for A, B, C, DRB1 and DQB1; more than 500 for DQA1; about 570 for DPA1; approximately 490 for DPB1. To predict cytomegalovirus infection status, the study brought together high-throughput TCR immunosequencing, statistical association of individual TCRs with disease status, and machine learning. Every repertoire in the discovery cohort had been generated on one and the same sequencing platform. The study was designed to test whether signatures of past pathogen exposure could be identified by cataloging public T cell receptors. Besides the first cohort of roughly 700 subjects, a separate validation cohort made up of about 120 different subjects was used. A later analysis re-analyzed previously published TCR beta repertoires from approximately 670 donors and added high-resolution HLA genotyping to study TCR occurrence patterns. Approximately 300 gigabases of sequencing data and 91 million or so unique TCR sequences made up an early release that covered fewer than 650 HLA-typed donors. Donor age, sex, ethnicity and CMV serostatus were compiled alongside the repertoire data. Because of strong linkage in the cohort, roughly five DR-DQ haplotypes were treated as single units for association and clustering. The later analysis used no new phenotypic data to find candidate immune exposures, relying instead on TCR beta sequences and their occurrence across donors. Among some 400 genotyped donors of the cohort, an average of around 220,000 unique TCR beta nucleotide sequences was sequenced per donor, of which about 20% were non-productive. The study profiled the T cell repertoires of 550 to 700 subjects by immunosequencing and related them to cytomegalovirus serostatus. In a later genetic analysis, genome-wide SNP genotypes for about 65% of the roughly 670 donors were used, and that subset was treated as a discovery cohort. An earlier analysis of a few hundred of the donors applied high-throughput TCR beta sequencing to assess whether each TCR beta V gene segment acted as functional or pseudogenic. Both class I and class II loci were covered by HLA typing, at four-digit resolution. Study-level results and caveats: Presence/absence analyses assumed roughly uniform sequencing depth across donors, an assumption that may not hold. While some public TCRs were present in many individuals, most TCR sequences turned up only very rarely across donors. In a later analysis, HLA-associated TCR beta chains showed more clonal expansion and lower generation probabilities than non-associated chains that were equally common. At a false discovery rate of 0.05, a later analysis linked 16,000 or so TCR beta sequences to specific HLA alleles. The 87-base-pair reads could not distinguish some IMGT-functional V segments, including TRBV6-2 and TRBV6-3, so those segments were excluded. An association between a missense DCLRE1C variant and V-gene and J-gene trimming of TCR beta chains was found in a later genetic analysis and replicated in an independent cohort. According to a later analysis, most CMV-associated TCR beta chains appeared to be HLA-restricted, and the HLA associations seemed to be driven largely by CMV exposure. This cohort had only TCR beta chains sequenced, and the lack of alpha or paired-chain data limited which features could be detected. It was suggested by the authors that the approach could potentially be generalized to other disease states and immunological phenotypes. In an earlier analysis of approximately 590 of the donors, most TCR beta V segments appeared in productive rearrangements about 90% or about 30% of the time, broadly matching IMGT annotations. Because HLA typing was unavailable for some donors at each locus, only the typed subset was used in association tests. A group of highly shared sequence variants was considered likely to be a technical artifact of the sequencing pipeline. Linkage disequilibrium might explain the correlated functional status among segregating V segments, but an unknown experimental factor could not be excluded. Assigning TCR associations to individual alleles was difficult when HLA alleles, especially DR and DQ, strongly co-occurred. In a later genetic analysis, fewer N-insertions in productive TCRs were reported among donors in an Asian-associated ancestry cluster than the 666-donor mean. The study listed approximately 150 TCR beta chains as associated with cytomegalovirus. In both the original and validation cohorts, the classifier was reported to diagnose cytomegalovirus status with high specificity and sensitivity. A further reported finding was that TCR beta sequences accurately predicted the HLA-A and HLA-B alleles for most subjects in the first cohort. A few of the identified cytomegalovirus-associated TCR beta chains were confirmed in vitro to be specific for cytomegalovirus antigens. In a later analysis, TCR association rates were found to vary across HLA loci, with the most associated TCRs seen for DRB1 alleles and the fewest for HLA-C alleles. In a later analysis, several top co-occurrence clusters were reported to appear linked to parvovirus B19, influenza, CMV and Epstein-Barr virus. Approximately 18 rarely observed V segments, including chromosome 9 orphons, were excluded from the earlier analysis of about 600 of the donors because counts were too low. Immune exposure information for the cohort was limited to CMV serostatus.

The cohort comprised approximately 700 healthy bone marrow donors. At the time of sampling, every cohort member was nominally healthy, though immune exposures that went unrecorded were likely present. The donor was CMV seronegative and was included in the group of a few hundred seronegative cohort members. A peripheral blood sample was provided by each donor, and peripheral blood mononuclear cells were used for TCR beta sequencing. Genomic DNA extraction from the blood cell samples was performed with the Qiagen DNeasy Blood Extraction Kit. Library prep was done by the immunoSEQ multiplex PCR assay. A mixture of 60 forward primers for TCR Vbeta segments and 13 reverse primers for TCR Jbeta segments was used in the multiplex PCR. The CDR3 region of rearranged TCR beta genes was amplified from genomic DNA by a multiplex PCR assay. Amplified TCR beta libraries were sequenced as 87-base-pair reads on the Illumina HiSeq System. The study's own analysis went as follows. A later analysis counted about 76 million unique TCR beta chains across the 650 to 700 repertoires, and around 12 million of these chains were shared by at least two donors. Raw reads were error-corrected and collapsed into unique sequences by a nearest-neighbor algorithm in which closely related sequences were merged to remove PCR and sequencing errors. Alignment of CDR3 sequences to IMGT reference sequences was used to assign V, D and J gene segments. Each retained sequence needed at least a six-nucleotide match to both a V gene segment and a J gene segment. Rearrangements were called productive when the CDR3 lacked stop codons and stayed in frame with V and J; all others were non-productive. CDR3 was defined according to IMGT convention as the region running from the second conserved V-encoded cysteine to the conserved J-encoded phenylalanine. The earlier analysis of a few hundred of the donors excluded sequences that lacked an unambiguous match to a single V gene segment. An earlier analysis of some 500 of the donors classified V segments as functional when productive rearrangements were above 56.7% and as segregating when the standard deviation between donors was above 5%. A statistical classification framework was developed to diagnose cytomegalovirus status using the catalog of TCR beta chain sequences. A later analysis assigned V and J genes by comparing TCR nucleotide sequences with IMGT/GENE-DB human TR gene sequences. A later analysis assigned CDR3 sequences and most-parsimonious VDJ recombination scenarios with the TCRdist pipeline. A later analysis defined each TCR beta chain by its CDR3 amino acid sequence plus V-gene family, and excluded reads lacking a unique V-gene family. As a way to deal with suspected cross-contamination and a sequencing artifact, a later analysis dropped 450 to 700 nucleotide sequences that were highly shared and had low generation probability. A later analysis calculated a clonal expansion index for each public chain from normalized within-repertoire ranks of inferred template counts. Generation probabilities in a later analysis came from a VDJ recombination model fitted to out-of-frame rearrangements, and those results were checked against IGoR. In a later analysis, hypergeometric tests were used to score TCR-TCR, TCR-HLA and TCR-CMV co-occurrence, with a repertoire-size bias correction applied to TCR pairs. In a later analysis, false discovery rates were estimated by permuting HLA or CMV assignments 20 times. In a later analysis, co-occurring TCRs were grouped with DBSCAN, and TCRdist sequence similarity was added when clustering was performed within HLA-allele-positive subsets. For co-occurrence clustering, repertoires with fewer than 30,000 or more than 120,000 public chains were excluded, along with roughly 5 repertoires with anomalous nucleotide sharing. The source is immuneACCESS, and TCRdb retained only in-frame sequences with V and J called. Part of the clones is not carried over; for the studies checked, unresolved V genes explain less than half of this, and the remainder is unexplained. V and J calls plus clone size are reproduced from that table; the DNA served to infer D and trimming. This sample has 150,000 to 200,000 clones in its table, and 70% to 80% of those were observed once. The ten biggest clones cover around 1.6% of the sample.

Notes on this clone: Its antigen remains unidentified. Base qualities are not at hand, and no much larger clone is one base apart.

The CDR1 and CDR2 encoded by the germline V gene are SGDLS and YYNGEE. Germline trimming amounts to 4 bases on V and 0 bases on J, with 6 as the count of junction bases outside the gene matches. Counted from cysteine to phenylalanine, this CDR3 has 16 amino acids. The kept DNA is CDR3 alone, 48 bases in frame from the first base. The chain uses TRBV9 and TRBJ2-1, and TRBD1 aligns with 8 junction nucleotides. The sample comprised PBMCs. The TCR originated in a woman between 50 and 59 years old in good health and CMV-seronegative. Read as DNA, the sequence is TGTGCCAGCAGCCCGCGGACAGGGAACTCCTACAATGAGCAGTTCTTC. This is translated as CASSPRTGNSYNEQFF. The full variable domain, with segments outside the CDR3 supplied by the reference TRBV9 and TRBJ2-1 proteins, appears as DSGVTQTPKHLITATGQRVTLRCSPRSGDLSVYWYQQSLDQGLQFLIQYYNGEERAKGNILERFSAQQFPDLHSELNLSSLELGDSALYFCASSPRTGNSYNEQFFGPGTRLTVL.